A selection of T cell receptor beta chains follows, all from one sample in a study of cytomegalovirus exposure and HLA in healthy donors. Repertoires were generated with immunoSEQ multiplex PCR, while TCRdb's copy carries only in-frame clones and drops some. The sample consists of fewer than 200,000 clones, about 85% of them appearing once. Sequenced material: PBMCs. The receptors derive from a woman aged 50 to 60 in good health and CMV-seropositive. Both conserved end residues are trimmed from each CDR3. The D gene is left open where the match is weak. Clone size is stated in some rows and not others, as once, few, many or a class when expanded.

abundance	d_gene	v_gene	j_gene	CDR3aa
.	TRBD1	TRBV19	TRBJ1-1	ASSSRGANTEAF
.	TRBD2	TRBV4-3	TRBJ2-3	ASSQDDSGRSTDTQY
.	.	TRBV11-2	TRBJ2-1	ASSISRGARGVEQF
once	.	TRBV6-1	TRBJ1-1	ASYFGEGTEAF
few	.	TRBV7-2	TRBJ1-1	ASSLAGGRGTEAF
.	.	TRBV4-1	TRBJ2-3	ASRHPGAEAQY
.	.	TRBV4-1	TRBJ1-3	ASTPQGYSGNTIY
.	.	TRBV6-4	TRBJ1-6	ASSDTGSSYNSPLH
.	.	TRBV15	TRBJ1-3	ATSSSHLISGNTIY
.	TRBD2	TRBV4-3	TRBJ2-7	ASSQRRGLAGDYYEQY
.	.	TRBV5-1	TRBJ1-1	ASSLFAGLAEAF
.	TRBD2	TRBV5-5	TRBJ2-1	ASSLTSVNEQF
.	.	TRBV5-4	TRBJ1-4	ASSLSQDEKLF
.	.	TRBV5-1	TRBJ2-3	ASSLDQDTQY
.	TRBD2	TRBV10-2	TRBJ2-7	ASFSGSYEQY
.	TRBD2	TRBV5-1	TRBJ2-1	ASSGTSGAYNEQF
.	.	TRBV5-1	TRBJ2-2	ASSFGRSNTGELF
.	.	TRBV7-9	TRBJ1-1	ASSFGGLNTEAF
.	.	TRBV27	TRBJ2-7	ASSLRDSYLYEQY
.	.	TRBV27	TRBJ2-7	ASGMHSSYEQY